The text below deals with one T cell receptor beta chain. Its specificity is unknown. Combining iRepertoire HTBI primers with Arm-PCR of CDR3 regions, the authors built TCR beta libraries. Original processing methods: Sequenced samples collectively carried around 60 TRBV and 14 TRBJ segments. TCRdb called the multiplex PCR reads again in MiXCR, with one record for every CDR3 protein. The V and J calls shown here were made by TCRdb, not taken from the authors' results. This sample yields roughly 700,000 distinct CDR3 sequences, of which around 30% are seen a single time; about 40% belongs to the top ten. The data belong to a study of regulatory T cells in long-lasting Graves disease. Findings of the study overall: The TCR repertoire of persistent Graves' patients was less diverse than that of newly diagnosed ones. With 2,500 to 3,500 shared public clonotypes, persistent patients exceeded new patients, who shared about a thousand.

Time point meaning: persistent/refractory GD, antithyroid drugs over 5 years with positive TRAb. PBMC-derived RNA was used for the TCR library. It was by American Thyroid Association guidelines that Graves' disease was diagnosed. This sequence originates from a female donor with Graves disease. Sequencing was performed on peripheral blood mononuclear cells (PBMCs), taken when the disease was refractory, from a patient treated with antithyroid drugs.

DNA for the CDR3: TGTGCCAGCATGGGAATGGGTAGAGAGACCCAGTACTTC. Amino acid sequence: CASMGMGRETQYF. The V and J genes are TRBV6-1 and TRBJ2-5, with unresolved D. V was clipped by 7 bases and J by 4 bases, with 13 bases between them. The CDR3 has 13 residues. Per the germline V gene, CDR1 is MNHNS and CDR2 is SASEGT.